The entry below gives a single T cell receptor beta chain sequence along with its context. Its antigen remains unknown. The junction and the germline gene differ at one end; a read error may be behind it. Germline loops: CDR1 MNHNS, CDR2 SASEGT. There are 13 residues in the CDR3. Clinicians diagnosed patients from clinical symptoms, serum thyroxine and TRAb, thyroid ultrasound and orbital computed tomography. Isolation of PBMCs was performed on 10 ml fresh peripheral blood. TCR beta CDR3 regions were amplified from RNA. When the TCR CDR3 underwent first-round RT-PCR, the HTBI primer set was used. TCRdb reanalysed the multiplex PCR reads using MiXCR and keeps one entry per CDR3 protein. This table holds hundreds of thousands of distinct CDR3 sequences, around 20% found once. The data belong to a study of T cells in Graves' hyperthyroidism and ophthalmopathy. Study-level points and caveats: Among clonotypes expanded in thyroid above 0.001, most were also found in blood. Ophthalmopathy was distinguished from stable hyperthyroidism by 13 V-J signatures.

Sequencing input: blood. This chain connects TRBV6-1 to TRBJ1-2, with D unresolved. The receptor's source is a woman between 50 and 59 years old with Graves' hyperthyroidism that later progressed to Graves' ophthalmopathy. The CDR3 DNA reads TGTGCCAGCTTTCCAGGAGACTTTCGCGGCTACGCCTTC. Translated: CASFPGDFRGYAF.